This passage covers 5 T cell receptor beta chains from one sample sequenced in a study of blood T cell repertoires in COVID-19. Sequencing used immunoSEQ multiplex PCR; TCRdb keeps in-frame clones, though not all of them. The top ten hold around 4.5% of the sample, which has about 78,000 clones, almost 90% seen once. The sequencing sample was made of peripheral blood. The receptors were sampled from a woman of 80 years or more with active or convalescent COVID-19.

The V and J genes are TRBV29-1 and TRBJ2-5; D perhaps matches TRBD2 (7 bases). The CDR3 spans 15 residues. From germline, CDR1 is SQVTM and CDR2 ANQGSEA. V dropped 6 bases and J dropped 2 bases, with 19 bases sitting between them. CDR3 amino acids: CSVGFWGGGQETQYF. The CDR3 DNA is TGCAGCGTCGGGTTTTGGGGAGGGGGACAAGAGACCCAGTACTTC.

This clone was counted a few times. The chain recombines TRBV6-5 with TRBJ1-1; a possible D gene is TRBD1 (5 bases). V lost 10 bases to trimming and J lost 5 bases, with 20 bases between them. Per the germline V gene, CDR1 is MNHEY and CDR2 is SVGAGI. This CDR3 is 14 amino acids long. The CDR3 here is CATSGAGVRTEAFF. CDR3 bases: TGTGCCACCTCCGGGGCGGGGGTAAGAACTGAAGCTTTCTTT.

The chain uses TRBV9 and TRBJ1-3; D unresolved. The germline V gene encodes CDR1 SGDLS and CDR2 YYNGEE. Trimming removed 0 bases from V and 2 bases from J, with 9 bases in between. This CDR3 is 15 amino acids long. The CDR3 protein is CASSVAHGAGNTIYF. The CDR3 bases are TGTGCCAGCAGCGTAGCTCACGGTGCTGGAAACACCATATATTTT.

This clone has only one observation. The chain is built from TRBV6-6 and TRBJ2-3; the D is unclear. The germline V and J ends were trimmed by 0 bases and 2 bases, with 6 bases remaining between them. The CDR3 is 14 residues long. Germline-derived CDR1 and CDR2 are MNHNY and SVGAGI (reference sequence). The CDR3 loop is CASSYSRPTDTQYF. The CDR3 bases are TGTGCCAGCAGTTACTCCAGGCCCACAGATACGCAGTATTTT.

In nucleotides, the CDR3 is TGTGCCATCCGATCAGGGAGGGAACTGTTTTTT. Amino acids: CAIRSGRELFF. The chain couples TRBV10-3 to TRBJ1-4; perhaps TRBD1 as D (5 bases). Per germline, CDR1 ENHRY and CDR2 SYGVKD. The CDR3 is made up of 11 amino acids. Trimming removed 8 bases from V and 12 bases from J, with 13 bases in between.